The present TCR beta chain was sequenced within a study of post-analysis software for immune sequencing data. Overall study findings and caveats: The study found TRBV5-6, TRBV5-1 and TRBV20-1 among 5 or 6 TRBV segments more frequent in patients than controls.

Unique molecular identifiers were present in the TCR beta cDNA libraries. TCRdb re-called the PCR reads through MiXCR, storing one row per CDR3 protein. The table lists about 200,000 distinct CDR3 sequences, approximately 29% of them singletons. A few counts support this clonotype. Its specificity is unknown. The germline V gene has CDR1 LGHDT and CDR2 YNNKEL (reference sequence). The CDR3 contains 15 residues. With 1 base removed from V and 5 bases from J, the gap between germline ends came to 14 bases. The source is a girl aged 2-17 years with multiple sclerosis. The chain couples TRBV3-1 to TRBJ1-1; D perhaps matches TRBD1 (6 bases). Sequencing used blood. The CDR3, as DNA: TGTGCCAGCAGCCAAGGTTCGGGGGGCAGGACTGAAGCTTTCTTT. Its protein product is CASSQGSGGRTEAFF.